Described below is a single T cell receptor beta chain sequence and its context. Its antigen is still unknown. Base qualities are missing; no much larger clone stands one base away. The sample belongs to a study of shared clonotypes between healthy human individuals (dated by TCRdb to the early 2020s). As for the study more broadly: The cohort included three men and two women between 18 and 49 years of age. Per donor, three plates each were used for CD4 naive and CD4 memory, two for CD8 naive, and one for CD8 memory. To estimate repertoire size and how much clonotype sharing occurs between individuals, the study deeply sequenced the blood TCR repertoires of five or six healthy adults. Libraries were prepared and TCR repertoires were sequenced by different laboratories using diverse techniques, in order to increase sequencing depth and limit assay-specific biases. Leukapheresis yielded between about 0.94 and 8.9 billion PBMCs per donor.

Results the study describes overall, beyond this receptor: Pairwise subsampling indicated that sequencing depth was expected to affect the degree of clonotype sharing among donors. The small number of donors limited the genetic and exposure-history diversity represented. Larger estimated clonotype richness was generally found for naive subsets than for memory subsets. Sharing across several donors was observed for about 5% of naive CD4, 3% to 3.5% of naive CD8, over 2% of memory CD4, and roughly 0.4% of memory CD8 clonotypes. Compared with non-shared clonotypes, the clonotypes found in all four sorted-subset donors had higher generation probabilities. Sampling was restricted to blood, and TCR repertoires in tissues likely differ from the TCR repertoires found in blood. Rarefaction of sorted-subset datasets indicated incomplete sequencing despite the large sequencing depth.

For the CD8 naive samples, CD45RO-negative cells were positively selected for CCR7, yielding a CD45RA+CCR7+ population from which TemRA cells were excluded. The donors were healthy, HIV-negative adults with no recently reported acute infections or vaccinations. All donors were Caucasian adults living in Nashville, Tennessee, USA. Blood was collected by leukapheresis, and PBMCs were isolated by Ficoll-Histopaque density gradient centrifugation and then cryopreserved in liquid nitrogen vapor phase. Analytical flow cytometry was used to check the purity and quantity of every magnetically sorted T cell population. Genomic DNA was isolated from every sorted fraction and measured by UV absorbance on a Nanodrop 2000c. TCR CDR3 regions were amplified from genomic DNA by multiplex PCR using the deep immunoSEQ assay. Genomic DNA extracted from each cell subset was distributed evenly over all wells of several immunoSEQ 96-well plates, and each plate served as one replicate. For sorted subsets, 200 to 250 ng of genomic DNA, equivalent to 25,000 to 35,000 T cell genomes, went into each replicate PCR. Purified libraries were quantified with a Qubit 3.0 fluorometer, sized on a Bioanalyzer 2100, and re-quantified with the KAPA Library Quantification kit. Each immunoSEQ 96-well plate was sequenced on its own single-read 150-cycle Illumina NextSeq 550 flow cell. On the study's bioinformatics: Because the immunoSEQ output held only junctional sequences and lacked quality scores, the filtering could not match the filtering applied to full-length reads. To assign V/J genes and CDR3, sequences were annotated against IMGT germline references using PyIR, a Python wrapper for IgBLAST v1.9. Any read was removed if the V/J assignment was weak (E-value above 1e-6), the CDR3 was missing, or the read contained stop codons, out-of-frame junctions, or ambiguous translated residues. V3J clonotypes were defined by identical inferred V gene, J gene, and CDR3 amino acid sequence. The percentage overlap between two repertoires was calculated by dividing the number of shared unique clonotypes by the size of the smaller repertoire. Three approaches were used to assess repertoire richness: RTK rarefaction, the Chao1 estimator, and Recon v2.1 estimates of unobserved clonotypes. OLGA was used to compute generation probabilities for all TCRbeta clonotypes that the gDNA method yielded from a few donors. TCRdb re-hosts the immuneACCESS table, in-frame sequences only. Its copies lack some clones; in the studies checked, an unresolved V gene accounts for under half of them, and the cause for the rest is not known. V and J calls plus clone size are reproduced from that table; the DNA served to infer D and trimming. Present in this sample are approximately 740,000 clones, 80% to 95% of which were seen just once. Clones ranked in the top ten supply 24% of the sample.

The germline V gene encodes CDR1 LNHDA and CDR2 SQIVND (reference sequence). From the cysteine up to the phenylalanine, the CDR3 has a length of 16 residues. The DNA shown is the 48-base CDR3, in frame from base 1. The receptor's source is a man aged 25 to 40 in good health. Sequencing was done on a sample of naive CD8+ T cells sorted from blood. Read against the paper, the sample's cell subset or site label means: CD45RA+CCR7+. Rearrangement joined TRBV19 to TRBJ2-6; the D call is possibly TRBD1 or TRBD2, each sharing 6 bases. The CDR3 region: CASGGGMTSGANVLTF. The base sequence is TGTGCTTCCGGGGGCGGGATGACCTCTGGGGCCAACGTCCTGACTTTC. With all but the CDR3 taken from the reference TRBV19 and TRBJ2-6 genes, the full variable domain is: DGGITQSPKYLFRKEGQNVTLSCEQNLNHDAMYWYRQDPGQGLRLIYYSQIVNDFQKGDIAEGYSVSREKKESFPLTVTSAQKNPTAFYLCASGGGMTSGANVLTFGAGSRLTVL.